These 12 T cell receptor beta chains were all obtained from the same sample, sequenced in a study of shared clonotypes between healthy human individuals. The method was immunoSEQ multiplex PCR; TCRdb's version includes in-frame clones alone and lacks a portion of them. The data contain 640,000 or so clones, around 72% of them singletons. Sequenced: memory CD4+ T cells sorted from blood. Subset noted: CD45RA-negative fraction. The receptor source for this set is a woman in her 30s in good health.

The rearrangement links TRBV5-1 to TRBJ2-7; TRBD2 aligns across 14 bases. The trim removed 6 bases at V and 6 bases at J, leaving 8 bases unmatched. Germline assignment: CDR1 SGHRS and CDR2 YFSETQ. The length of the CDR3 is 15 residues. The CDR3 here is CASKGTSGRLGEQYF. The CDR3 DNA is TGCGCCAGCAAAGGGACTAGCGGGAGACTCGGCGAGCAGTACTTC.

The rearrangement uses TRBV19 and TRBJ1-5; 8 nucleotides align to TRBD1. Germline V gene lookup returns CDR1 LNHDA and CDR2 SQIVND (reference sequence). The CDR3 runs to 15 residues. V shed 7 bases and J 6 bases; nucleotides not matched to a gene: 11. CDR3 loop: CASNLQGARSQPQHF. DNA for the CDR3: TGTGCCAGTAACCTTCAGGGGGCGCGGAGTCAGCCCCAGCATTTT.

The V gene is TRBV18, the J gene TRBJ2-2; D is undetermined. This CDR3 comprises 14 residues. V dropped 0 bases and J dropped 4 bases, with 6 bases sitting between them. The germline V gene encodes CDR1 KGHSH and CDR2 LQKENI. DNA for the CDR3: TGTGCCAGCTCACCACCGGACCCCACCGGGGAGCTGTTTTTT. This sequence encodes CASSPPDPTGELFF.

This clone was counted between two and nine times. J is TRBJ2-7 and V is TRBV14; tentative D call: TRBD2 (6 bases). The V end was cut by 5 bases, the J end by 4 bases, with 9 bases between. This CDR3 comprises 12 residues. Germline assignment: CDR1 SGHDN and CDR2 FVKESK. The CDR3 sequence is CASSEGGYEQYF. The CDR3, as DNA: TGTGCCAGCAGCGAGGGAGGATACGAGCAGTACTTC.

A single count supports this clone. CDR3 region: CSIKRQGHLQYF. The CDR3 DNA is TGCAGCATAAAACGACAGGGACACCTTCAGTACTTC. The chain combines TRBV29-1 with TRBJ2-7, with 7 bases fitting TRBD1. J was trimmed by 10 bases and V by 8 bases; bases with no gene match: 14. The CDR3 loop spans 12 amino acids. Germline-derived CDR1 and CDR2 are SQVTM and ANQGSEA.

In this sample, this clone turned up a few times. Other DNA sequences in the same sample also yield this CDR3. CDR3 DNA sequence: TGCAGTGCTAGAGTGCAAGAGACCCAGTACTTC. Protein product: CSARVQETQYF. J is TRBJ2-5 and V is TRBV20-1, with D unclear. The CDR3 covers 11 residues. Germline CDR1 is DFQATT and CDR2 is SNEGSKA (reference sequence). The germline V and J ends were trimmed by 1 base and 2 bases, with 2 bases remaining between them.

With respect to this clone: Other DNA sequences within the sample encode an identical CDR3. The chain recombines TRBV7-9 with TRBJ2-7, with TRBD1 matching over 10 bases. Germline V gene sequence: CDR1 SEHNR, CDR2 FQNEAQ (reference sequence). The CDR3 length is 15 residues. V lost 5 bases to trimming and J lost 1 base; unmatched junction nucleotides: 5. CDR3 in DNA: TGTGCCAGCAGCCCCGGACAGGGGGGATCCTACGAGCAGTACTTC. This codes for CASSPGQGGSYEQYF.

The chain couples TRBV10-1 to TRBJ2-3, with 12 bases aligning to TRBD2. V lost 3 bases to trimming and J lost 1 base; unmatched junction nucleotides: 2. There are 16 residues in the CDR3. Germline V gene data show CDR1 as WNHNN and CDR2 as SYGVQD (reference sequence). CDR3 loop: CASSDRTSGGTDTQYF. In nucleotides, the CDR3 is TGCGCCAGCAGTGACCGGACTAGCGGGGGCACAGATACGCAGTATTTT.

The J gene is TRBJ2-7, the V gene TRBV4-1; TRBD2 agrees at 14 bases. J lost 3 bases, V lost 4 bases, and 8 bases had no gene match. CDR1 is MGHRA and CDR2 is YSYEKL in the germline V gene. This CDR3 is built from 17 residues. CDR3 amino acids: CASSRGTSGSWSYEQYF. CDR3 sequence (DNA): TGCGCCAGCAGCCGGGGGACTAGCGGGAGCTGGAGCTACGAGCAGTACTTC.

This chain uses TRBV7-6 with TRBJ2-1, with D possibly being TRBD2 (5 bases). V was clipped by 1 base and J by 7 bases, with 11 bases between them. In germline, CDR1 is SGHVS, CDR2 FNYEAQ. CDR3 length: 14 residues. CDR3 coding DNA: TGTGCCAGCAGCTTAGGAGGACTCTTTAATGAGCAGTTCTTC. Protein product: CASSLGGLFNEQFF.

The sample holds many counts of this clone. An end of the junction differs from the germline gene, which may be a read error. For the CDR3, the DNA is TGTGCCGGCAGGACAGTGAACACTGAAGCTTTCTTT. Its protein is CAGRTVNTEAFF. The gene calls are TRBV6-1 and TRBJ1-1, with TRBD1 as a possible D gene (6 bases). Germline V gene data show CDR1 as MNHNS and CDR2 as SASEGT. The CDR3 spans 12 residues.

The DNA of the CDR3 is TGTGCCAGCAGTTTGGTCAGGACAGATACGCAGTATTTT. Protein product: CASSLVRTDTQYF. The chain has TRBV7-3 and TRBJ2-3, with D hard to call. CDR3 length equals 13 residues. Germline V gene lookup returns CDR1 SGHTA and CDR2 FQGTGA. The V end lost 6 bases, the J end lost 3 bases, and 10 bases lay between the germline ends.